The rows below give T cell receptor beta chains drawn from one sample of a study of control samples from healthy donors and cancer patients. Assay: immunoSEQ multiplex PCR; the TCRdb copy retains only in-frame clones and omits some. The table records 150,000 to 200,000 clones, 85% to 95% of them present only once. Sequenced sample: blood. These receptors all stem from a man younger than 40 in good health. The CDR3 runs from the conserved cysteine through the conserved F or W. Clone size appears in some rows only: once, few, many, or a class for an expanded clone.

V	size	J	CDR3
TRBV6-4	NA	TRBJ2-3	CASSGLGLDTDTQYF
TRBV9	NA	TRBJ2-1	CASSVGAGSSYNEQFF
TRBV29-1	NA	TRBJ2-3	CAGVRTDTQYF
TRBV3-1/TRBV3-2	NA	TRBJ2-1	CASSHGLAGGISEQFF
TRBV30	NA	TRBJ1-3	CAWSESNTIYF
TRBV19	NA	TRBJ1-5	CASTPDRGGNQPQHF
TRBV7-8	NA	TRBJ1-4	CASSLEQGLNEKLFF
TRBV19	NA	TRBJ1-1	CATSPTGGDTEAFF
TRBV5-6	NA	TRBJ2-7	CASSLGRYEQYF
TRBV6-1	NA	TRBJ2-1	CASSEGTSGSNEQFF
TRBV5-6	few	TRBJ2-5	CASSLAGGETQYF
TRBV27	NA	TRBJ1-6	CASSFRGVLSPLHF